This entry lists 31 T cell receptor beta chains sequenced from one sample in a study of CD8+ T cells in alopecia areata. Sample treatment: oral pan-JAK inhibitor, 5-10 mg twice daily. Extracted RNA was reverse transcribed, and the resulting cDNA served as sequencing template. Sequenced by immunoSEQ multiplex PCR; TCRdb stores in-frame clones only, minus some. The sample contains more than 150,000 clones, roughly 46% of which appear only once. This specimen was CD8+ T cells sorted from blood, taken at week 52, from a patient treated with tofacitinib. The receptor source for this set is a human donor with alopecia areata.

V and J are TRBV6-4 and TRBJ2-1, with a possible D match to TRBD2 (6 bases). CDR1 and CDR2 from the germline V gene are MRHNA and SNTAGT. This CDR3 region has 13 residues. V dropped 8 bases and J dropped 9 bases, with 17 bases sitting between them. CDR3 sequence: CASATGRRGEQFF. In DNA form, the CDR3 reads TGTGCCAGCGCAACCGGCAGGCGGGGTGAGCAGTTCTTC.

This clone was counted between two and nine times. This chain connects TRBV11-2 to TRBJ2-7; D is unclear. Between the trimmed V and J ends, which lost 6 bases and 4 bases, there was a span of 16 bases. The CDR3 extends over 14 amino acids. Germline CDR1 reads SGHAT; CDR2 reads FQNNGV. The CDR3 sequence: CASRKWGGRYEQYF. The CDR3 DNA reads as TGTGCCAGCAGAAAATGGGGTGGCAGATACGAGCAGTACTTC.

The CDR3 loop is CASSYLRGSYEQYF. The CDR3 nucleotides are TGTGCCAGCAGTTACCTCAGGGGGTCATACGAGCAGTACTTC. The gene calls are TRBV6-5 and TRBJ2-7, with TRBD1 identical over 7 bases. Germline V lookup: CDR1 MNHEY, CDR2 SVGAGI. The junction had 5 bases not matched to a gene; V was cut back by 2 bases and J by 4 bases. This CDR3 region has 14 residues.

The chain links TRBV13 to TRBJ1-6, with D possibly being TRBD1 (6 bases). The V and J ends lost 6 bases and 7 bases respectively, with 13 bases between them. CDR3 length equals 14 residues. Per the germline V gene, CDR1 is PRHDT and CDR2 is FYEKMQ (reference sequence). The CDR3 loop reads CASSYRGGNSPLHF. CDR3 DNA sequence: TGTGCCAGCAGTTATAGGGGGGGGAATTCACCCCTCCACTTT.

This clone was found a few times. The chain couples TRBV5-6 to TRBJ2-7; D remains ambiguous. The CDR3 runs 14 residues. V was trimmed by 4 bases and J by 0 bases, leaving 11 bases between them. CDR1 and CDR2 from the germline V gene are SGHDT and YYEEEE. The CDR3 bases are TGTGCCAGCAGCCCCGAAGGGTTCTCCTACGAGCAGTACTTC. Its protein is CASSPEGFSYEQYF. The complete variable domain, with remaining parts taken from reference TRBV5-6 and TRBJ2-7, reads DAGVTQSPTHLIKTRGQQVTLRCSPKSGHDTVSWYQQALGQGPQFIFQYYEEEERQRGNFPDRFSGHQFPNYSSELNVNALLLGDSALYLCASSPEGFSYEQYFGPGTRLTVT.

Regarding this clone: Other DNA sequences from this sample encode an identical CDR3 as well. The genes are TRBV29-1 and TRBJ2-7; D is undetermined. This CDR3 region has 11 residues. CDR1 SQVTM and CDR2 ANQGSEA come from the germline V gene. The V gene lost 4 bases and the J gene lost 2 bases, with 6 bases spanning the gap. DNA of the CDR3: TGCAGCGTTGGTGGTACCTACGAGCAGTACTTC. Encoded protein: CSVGGTYEQYF.

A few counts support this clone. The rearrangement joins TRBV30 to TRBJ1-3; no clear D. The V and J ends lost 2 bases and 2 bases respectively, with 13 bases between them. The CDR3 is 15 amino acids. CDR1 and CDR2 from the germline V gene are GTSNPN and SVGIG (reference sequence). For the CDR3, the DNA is TGTGCCTGGAGTACACGGACGCTTCCTGGAAACACCATATATTTT. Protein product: CAWSTRTLPGNTIYF.

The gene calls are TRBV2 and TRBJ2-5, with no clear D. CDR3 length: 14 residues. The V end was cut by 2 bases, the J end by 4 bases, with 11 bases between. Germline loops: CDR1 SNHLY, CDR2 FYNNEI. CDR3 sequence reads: CASSETVLGETQYF. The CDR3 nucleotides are TGTGCCAGCAGTGAAACGGTCCTGGGAGAGACCCAGTACTTC.

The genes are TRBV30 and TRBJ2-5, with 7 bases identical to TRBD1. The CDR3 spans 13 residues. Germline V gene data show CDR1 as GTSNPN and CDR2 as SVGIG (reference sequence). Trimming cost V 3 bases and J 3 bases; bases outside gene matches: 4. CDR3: CAWRGTAKETQYF. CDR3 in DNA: TGTGCCTGGAGAGGGACAGCAAAAGAGACCCAGTACTTC.

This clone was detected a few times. The CDR3 spells CSVEEQRFNYGYTF. The CDR3 nucleotides are TGCAGCGTTGAAGAACAGAGGTTTAACTATGGCTACACCTTC. The chain uses TRBV29-1 and TRBJ1-2; no firm D call. From germline, CDR1 is SQVTM and CDR2 ANQGSEA. V lost 0 bases and J lost 1, with 9 bases in between. The CDR3 has 14 amino acids.

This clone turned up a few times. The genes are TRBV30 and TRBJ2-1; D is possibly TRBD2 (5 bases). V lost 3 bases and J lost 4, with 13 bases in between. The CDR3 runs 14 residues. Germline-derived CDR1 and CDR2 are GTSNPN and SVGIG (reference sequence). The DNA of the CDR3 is TGTGCCTGGAGCCGGGGAGCGGAATACAATGAGCAGTTCTTC. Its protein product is CAWSRGAEYNEQFF.

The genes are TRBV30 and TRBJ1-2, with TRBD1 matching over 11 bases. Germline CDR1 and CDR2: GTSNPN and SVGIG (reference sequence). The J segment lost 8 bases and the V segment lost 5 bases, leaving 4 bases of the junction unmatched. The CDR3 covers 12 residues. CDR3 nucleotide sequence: TGTGCCTGGGGACAGGGGGCAGGCGGCTACACCTTC. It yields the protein CAWGQGAGGYTF.

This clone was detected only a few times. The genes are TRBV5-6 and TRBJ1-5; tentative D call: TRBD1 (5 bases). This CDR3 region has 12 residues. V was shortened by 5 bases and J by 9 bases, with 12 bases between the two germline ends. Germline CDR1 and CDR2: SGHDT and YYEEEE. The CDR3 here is CASSSGSGPQHF. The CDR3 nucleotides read TGTGCCAGCAGTTCAGGGTCAGGGCCCCAGCATTTT.

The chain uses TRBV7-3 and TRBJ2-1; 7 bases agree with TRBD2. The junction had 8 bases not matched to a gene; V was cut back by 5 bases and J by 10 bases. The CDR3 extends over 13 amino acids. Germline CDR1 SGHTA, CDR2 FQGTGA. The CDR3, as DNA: TGTGCCAGCAGCCCCGAACTAGCGAACGAGCAGTTCTTC. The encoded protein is CASSPELANEQFF.

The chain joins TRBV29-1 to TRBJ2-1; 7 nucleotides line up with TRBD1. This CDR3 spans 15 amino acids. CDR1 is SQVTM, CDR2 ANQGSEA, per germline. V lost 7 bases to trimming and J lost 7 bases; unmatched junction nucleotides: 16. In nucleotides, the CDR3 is TGCAGCGCAAAACGACAGGGAAAGGGAAGGAATGAGCAGTTCTTC. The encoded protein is CSAKRQGKGRNEQFF.

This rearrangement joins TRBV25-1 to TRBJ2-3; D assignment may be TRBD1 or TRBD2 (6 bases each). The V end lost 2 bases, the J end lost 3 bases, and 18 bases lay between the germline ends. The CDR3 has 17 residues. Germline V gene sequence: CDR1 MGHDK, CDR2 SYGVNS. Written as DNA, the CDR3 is TGTGCCAGCAGTGAAATCGAAACGGGGGCTTGGACAGATACGCAGTATTTT. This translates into CASSEIETGAWTDTQYF.

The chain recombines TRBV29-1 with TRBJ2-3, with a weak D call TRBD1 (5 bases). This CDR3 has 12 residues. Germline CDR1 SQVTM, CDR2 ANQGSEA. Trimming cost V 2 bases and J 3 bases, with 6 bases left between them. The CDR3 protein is CSVERGTDTQYF. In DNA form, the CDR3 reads TGCAGCGTTGAAAGGGGAACAGATACGCAGTATTTT.

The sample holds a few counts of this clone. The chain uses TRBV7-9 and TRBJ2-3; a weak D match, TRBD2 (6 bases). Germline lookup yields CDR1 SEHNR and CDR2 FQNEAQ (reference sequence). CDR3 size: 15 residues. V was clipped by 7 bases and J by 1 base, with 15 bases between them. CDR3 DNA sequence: TGTGCCAGCACCTCAACCCGCGGGGGCACAGATACGCAGTATTTT. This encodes CASTSTRGGTDTQYF.

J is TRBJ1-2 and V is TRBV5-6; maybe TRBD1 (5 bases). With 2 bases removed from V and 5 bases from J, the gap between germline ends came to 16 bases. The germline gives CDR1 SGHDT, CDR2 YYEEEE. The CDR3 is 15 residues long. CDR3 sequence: CASSLFDLEGYGYTF. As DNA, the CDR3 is TGTGCCAGCAGCTTATTCGACCTGGAGGGGTATGGCTACACCTTC.

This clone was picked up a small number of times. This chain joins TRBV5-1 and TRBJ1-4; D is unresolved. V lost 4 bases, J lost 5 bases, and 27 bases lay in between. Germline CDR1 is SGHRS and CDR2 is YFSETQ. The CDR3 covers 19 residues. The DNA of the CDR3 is TGCGCCAGCAGCCCTGAGACCCCCACACCCCATCCGGAAAATGAAAAACTGTTTTTT. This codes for CASSPETPTPHPENEKLFF.

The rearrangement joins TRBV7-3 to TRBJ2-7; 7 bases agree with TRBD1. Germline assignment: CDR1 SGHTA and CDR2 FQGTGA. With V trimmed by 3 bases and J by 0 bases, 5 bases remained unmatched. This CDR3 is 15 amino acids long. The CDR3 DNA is TGTGCCAGCAGCTTGAGACAGGGACGCTCCTACGAGCAGTACTTC. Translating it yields CASSLRQGRSYEQYF.

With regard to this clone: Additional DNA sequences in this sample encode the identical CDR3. This CDR3 is CASSVLLNTEAFF. The CDR3 region has the DNA TGTGCCAGCAGCGTACTTTTGAACACTGAAGCTTTCTTT. J is TRBJ1-1 and V is TRBV9; D remains ambiguous. Germline loops: CDR1 SGDLS, CDR2 YYNGEE. Trimming cost V 1 base and J 0 bases, with 4 bases left between them. CDR3 size: 13 residues.

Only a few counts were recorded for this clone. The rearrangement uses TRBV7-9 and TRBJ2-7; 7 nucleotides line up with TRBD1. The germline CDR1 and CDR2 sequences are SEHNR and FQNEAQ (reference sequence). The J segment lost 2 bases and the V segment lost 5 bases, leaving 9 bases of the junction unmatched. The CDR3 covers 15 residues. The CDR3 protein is CASSLSLGQAYEQYF. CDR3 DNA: TGTGCCAGCAGCCTGTCTCTCGGACAGGCCTACGAGCAGTACTTC. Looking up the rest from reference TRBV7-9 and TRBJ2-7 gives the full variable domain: DTGVSQNPRHKITKRGQNVTFRCDPISEHNRLYWYRQTLGQGPEFLTYFQNEAQLEKSRLLSDRFSAERPKGSFSTLEIQRTEQGDSAMYLCASSLSLGQAYEQYFGPGTRLTVT.

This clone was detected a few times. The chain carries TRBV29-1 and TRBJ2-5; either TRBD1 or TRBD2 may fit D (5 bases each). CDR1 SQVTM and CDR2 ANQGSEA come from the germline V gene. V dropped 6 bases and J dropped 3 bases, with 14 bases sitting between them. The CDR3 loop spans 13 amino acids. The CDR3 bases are TGCAGCGTCATTGGGACCAGAAAAGAGACCCAGTACTTC. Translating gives CSVIGTRKETQYF. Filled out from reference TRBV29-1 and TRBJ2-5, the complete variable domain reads SAVISQKPSRDICQRGTSLTIQCQVDSQVTMMFWYRQQPGQSLTLIATANQGSEATYESGFVIDKFPISRPNLTFSTLTVSNMSPEDSSIYLCSVIGTRKETQYFGPGTRLLVL.

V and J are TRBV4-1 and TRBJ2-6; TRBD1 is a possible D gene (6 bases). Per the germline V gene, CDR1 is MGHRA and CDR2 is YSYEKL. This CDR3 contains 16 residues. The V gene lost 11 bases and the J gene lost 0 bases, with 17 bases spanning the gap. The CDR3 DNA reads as TGCGCCTCAGGGTCAGGGGCTTCCTCTGGGGCCAACGTCCTGACTTTC. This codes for CASGSGASSGANVLTF.

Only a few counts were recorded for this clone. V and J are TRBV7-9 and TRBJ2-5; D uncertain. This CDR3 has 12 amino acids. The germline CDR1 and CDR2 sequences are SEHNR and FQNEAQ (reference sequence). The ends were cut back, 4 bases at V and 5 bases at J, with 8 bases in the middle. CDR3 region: CASSSQKETQYF. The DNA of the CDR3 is TGTGCCAGCAGCTCCCAGAAGGAGACCCAGTACTTC. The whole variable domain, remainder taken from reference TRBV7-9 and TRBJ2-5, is DTGVSQNPRHKITKRGQNVTFRCDPISEHNRLYWYRQTLGQGPEFLTYFQNEAQLEKSRLLSDRFSAERPKGSFSTLEIQRTEQGDSAMYLCASSSQKETQYFGPGTRLLVL.

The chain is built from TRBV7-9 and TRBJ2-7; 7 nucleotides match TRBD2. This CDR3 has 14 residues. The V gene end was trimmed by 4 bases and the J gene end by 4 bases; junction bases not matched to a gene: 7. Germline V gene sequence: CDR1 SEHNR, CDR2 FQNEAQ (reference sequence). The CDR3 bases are TGTGCCAGCAGCTCCGTCAGCGGGGTATACGAGCAGTACTTC. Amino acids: CASSSVSGVYEQYF. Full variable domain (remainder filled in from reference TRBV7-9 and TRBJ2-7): DTGVSQNPRHKITKRGQNVTFRCDPISEHNRLYWYRQTLGQGPEFLTYFQNEAQLEKSRLLSDRFSAERPKGSFSTLEIQRTEQGDSAMYLCASSSVSGVYEQYFGPGTRLTVT.

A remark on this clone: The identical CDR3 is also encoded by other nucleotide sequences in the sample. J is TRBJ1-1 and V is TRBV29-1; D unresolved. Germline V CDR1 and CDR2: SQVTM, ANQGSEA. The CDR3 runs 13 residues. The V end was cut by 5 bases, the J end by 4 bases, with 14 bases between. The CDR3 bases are TGCAGCGTTAACAGAGTGGGATTCACTGAAGCTTTCTTT. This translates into CSVNRVGFTEAFF. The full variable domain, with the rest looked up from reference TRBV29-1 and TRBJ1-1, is SAVISQKPSRDICQRGTSLTIQCQVDSQVTMMFWYRQQPGQSLTLIATANQGSEATYESGFVIDKFPISRPNLTFSTLTVSNMSPEDSSIYLCSVNRVGFTEAFFGQGTRLTVV.

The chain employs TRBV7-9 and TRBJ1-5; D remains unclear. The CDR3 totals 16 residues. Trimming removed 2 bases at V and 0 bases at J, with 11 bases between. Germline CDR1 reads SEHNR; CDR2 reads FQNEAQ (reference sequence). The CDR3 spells CASSLIHSYSNQPQHF. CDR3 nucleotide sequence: TGTGCCAGCAGCTTAATACATTCCTATAGCAATCAGCCCCAGCATTTT.

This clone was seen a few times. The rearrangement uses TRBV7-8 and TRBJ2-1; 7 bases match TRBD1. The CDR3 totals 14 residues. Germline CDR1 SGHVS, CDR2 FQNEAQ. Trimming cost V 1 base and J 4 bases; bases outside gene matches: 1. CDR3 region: CASSLETGYNEQFF. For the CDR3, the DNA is TGTGCCAGCAGCTTAGAGACAGGGTACAATGAGCAGTTCTTC. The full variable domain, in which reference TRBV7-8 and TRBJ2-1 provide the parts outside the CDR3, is GAGVSQSPRYKVAKRGQDVALRCDPISGHVSLFWYQQALGQGPEFLTYFQNEAQLDKSGLPSDRFFAERPEGSVSTLKIQRTQQEDSAVYLCASSLETGYNEQFFGPGTRLTVL.

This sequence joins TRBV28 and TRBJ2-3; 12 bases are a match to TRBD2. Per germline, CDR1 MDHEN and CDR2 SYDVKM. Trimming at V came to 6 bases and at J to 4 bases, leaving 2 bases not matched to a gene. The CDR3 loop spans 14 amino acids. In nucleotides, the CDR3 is TGTGCCAGCAGCCTAGCGGGGGGGGCAGATACGCAGTATTTT. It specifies CASSLAGGADTQYF.